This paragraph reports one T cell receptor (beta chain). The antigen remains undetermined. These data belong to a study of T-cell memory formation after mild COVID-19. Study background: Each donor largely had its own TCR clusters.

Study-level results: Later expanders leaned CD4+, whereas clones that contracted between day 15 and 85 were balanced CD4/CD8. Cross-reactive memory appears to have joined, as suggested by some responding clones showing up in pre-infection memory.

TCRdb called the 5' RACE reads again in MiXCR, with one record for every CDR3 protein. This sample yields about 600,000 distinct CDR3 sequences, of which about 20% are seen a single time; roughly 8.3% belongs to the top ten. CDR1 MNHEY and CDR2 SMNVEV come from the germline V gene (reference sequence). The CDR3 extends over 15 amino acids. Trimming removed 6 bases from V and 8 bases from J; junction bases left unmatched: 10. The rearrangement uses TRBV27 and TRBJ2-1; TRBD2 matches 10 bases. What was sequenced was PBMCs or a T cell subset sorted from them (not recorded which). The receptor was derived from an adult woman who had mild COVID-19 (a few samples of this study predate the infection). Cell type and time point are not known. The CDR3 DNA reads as TGTGCCAGCAGCAAGAGCGGGGGGGCCGGATATGAGCAGTTCTTC. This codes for CASSKSGGAGYEQFF.